This TCR beta chain is from a study of cytomegalovirus exposure and HLA in healthy donors. Findings and caveats of the study: In a later analysis, TCR beta V- and J-gene trimming was associated with a missense DCLRE1C variant.

Comments on this clone: What it recognizes is unknown.

V trimming: 1 base; J trimming: 4 bases; junction bases outside the gene matches: 12. This CDR3 comprises 17 residues. CDR1 LNHNV and CDR2 YYDKDF come from the germline V gene (reference sequence). Primers included in the PCR were 60 Vbeta and 13 Jbeta primers. Produced via immunoSEQ multiplex PCR; TCRdb's table is partial and in-frame only. The table for this sample gives about 160,000 clones. The clonotype originates from a woman aged 60-75 years in good health and CMV-seronegative. The sequencing sample was made of PBMCs. The chain uses TRBV15 and TRBJ2-7; 8 bases are shared with TRBD2. The CDR3, as DNA: TGTGCCACCAGCAGAGGTTCCGAGTACCCGGGGGGGTACGAGCAGTACTTC. It is translated as CATSRGSEYPGGYEQYF.